This TCR beta chain was found in a study of CD8 T cells in Susac syndrome. Germline loops: CDR1 SQVTM, CDR2 ANQGSEA. V lost 1 base and J lost 5, with 8 bases in between. The CDR3 totals 12 residues. In blood CD8+ and CD4+ T cells, TCR beta underwent sequencing. Age- and sex-matched healthy donors served as the control group. RNA, at about 0.5 to 1 ug, was reverse transcribed with random hexamers. TCRdb reanalysed the immunoSEQ multiplex PCR reads using MiXCR and keeps one entry per CDR3 protein. The sample lists some 180,000 distinct CDR3 sequences, 93% occurring once. The V call is TRBV29-1, the J call TRBJ2-5; D uncertain. Sequencing used CD4+ T cells from PBMCs. The sequence came from a human donor in good health. The CDR3 sequence is CSVEVQRETQYF. Here the CDR3 DNA reads TGCAGCGTTGAAGTCCAGAGGGAGACCCAGTACTTC. The whole variable domain, remainder taken from reference TRBV29-1 and TRBJ2-5, is SAVISQKPSRDICQRGTSLTIQCQVDSQVTMMFWYRQQPGQSLTLIATANQGSEATYESGFVIDKFPISRPNLTFSTLTVSNMSPEDSSIYLCSVEVQRETQYFGPGTRLLVL.